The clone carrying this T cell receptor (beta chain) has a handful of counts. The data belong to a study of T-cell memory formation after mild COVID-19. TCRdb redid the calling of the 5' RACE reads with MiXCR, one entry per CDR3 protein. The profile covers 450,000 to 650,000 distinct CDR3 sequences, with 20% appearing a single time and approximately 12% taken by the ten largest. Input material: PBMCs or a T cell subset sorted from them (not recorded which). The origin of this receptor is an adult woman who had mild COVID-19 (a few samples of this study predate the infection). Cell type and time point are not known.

The CDR3 bases are TGTGCCAGCTACTACAGGGGAGGACCTGAAGCTTTCTTT. Translation: CASYYRGGPEAFF. The J gene is TRBJ1-1, the V gene TRBV6-1, with 7 bases that match TRBD1. J gave up 6 bases and V 8 bases, and 9 bases lay outside the gene matches. This CDR3 is 13 amino acids long. Germline values: CDR1 MNHNS, CDR2 SASEGT.